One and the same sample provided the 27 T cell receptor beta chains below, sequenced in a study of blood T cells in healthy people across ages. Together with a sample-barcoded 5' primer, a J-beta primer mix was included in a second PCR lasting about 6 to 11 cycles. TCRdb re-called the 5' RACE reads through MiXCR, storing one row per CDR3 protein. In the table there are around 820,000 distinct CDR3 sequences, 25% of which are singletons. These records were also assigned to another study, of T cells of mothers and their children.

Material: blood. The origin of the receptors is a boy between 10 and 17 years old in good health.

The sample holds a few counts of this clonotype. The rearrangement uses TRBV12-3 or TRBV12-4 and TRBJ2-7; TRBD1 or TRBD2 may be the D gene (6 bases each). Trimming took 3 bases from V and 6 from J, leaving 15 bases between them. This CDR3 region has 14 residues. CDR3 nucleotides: TGTGCCAGCAGTTTCACGGGGGCAGGTCGCGAGCAGTACTTC. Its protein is CASSFTGAGREQYF.

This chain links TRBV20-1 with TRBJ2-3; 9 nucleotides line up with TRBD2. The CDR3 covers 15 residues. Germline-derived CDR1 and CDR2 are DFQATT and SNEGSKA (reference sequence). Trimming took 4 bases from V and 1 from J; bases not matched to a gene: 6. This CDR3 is CSAIWTSAGTDTQYF. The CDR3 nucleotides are TGCAGTGCTATCTGGACTAGCGCGGGCACAGATACGCAGTATTTT.

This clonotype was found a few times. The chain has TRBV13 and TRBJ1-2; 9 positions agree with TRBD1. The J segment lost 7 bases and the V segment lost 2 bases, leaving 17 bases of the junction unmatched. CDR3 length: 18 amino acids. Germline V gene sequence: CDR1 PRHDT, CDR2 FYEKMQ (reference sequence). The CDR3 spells CASSLKVLSGTGHCGYTF. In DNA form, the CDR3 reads TGTGCCAGCAGCTTAAAGGTCTTATCCGGGACAGGGCACTGTGGCTACACCTTC.

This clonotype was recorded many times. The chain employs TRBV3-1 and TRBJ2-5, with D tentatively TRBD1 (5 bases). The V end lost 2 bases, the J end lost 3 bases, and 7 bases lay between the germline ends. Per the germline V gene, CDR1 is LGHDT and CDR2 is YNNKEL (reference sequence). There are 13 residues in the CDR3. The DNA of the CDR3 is TGTGCCAGCAGCCAAACAGGTGAAGAGACCCAGTACTTC. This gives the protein CASSQTGEETQYF.

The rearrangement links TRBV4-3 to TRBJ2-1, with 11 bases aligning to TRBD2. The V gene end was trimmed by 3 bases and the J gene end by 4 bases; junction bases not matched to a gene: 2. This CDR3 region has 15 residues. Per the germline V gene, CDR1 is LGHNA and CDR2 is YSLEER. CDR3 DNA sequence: TGCGCCAGCAGCCATACTAGCGGGGGTTACAATGAGCAGTTCTTC. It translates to CASSHTSGGYNEQFF.

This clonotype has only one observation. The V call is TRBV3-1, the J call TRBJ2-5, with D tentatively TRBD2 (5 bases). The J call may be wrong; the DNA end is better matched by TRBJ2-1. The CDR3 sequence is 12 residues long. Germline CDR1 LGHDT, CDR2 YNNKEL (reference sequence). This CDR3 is CASSPGERQQFF. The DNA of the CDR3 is TGTGCCAGCAGCCCTGGGGAGCGACAGCAGTTCTTC.

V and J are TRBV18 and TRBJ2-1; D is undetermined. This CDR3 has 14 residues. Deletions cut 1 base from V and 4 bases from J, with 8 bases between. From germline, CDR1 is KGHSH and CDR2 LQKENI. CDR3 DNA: TGTGCCAGCTCACCACAGAGACTTTACAATGAGCAGTTCTTC. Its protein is CASSPQRLYNEQFF.

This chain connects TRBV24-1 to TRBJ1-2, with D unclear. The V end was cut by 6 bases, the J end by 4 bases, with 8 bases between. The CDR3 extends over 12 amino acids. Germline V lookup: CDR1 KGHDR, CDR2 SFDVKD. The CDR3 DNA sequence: TGTGCCACCAGTCGGAAAGGCTATGGCTACACCTTC. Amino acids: CATSRKGYGYTF.

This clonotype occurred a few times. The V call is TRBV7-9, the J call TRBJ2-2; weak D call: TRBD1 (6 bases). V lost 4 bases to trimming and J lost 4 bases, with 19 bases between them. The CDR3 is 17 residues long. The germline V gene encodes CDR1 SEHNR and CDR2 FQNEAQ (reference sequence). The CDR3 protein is CASSSTSGQFFTGELFF. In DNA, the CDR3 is TGTGCCAGCAGCTCGACTTCGGGACAATTTTTCACCGGGGAGCTGTTTTTT. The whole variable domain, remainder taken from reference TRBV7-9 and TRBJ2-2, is DTGVSQNPRHKITKRGQNVTFRCDPISEHNRLYWYRQTLGQGPEFLTYFQNEAQLEKSRLLSDRFSAERPKGSFSTLEIQRTEQGDSAMYLCASSSTSGQFFTGELFFGEGSRLTVL.

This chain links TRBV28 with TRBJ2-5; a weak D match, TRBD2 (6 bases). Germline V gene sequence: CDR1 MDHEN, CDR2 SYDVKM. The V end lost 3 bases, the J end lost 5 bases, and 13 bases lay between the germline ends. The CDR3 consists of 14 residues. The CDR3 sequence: CASSFGRDGETQYF. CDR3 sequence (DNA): TGTGCCAGCAGTTTCGGGCGGGATGGTGAGACCCAGTACTTC.

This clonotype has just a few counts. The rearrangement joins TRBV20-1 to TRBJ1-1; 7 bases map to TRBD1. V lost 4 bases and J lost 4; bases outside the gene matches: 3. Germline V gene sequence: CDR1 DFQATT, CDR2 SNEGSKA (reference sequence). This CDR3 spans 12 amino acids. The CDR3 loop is CSAKRQGTEAFF. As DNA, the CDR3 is TGCAGTGCTAAAAGACAGGGCACTGAAGCTTTCTTT.

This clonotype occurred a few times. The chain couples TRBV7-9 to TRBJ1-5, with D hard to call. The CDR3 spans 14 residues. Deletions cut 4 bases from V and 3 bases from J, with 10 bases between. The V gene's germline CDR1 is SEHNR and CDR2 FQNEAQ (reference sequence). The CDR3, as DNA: TGTGCCAGCAGCTCCTCCGGGCCCAATCAGCCCCAGCATTTT. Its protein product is CASSSSGPNQPQHF.

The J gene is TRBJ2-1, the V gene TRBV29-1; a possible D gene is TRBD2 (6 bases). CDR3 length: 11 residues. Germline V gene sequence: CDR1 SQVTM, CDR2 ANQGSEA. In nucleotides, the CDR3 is TGCAGTCTCCGGGGGAACGATGAGCAGTTCTTC. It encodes CSLRGNDEQFF.

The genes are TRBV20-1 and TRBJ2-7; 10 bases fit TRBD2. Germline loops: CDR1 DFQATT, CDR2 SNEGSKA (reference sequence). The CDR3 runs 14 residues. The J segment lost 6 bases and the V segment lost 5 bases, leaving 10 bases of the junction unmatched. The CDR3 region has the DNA TGCAGTGCTCACGTAGCGGGAGGCTCTTTCGAGCAGTACTTC. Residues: CSAHVAGGSFEQYF.

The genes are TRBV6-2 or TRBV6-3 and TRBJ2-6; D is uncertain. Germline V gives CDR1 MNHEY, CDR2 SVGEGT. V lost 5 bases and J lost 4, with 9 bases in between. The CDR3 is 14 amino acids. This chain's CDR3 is CASSPRPGANVLTF. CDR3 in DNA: TGTGCCAGCAGTCCGCGTCCCGGGGCCAACGTCCTGACTTTC.

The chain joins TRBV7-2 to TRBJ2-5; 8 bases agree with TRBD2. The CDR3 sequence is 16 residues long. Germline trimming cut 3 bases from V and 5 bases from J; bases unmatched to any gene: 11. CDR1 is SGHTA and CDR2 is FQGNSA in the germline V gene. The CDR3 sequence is CASSLGISGIQETQYF. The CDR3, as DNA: TGTGCCAGCAGCTTGGGGATTAGCGGGATCCAGGAGACCCAGTACTTC.

The CDR3 spells CASSDLGATDTQYF. The CDR3 DNA reads TGTGCCAGCAGCGATCTTGGGGCCACAGATACGCAGTATTTT. The rearrangement uses TRBV3-1 and TRBJ2-3; tentative D call: TRBD1 (5 bases). Germline lookup yields CDR1 LGHDT and CDR2 YNNKEL (reference sequence). This CDR3 is built from 14 residues. V shed 5 bases and J shed 2 bases, with 11 bases lying between them.

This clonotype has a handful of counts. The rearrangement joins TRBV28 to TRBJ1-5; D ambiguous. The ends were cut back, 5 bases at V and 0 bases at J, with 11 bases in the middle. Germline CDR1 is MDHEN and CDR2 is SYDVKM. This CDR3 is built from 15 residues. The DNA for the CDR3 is TGTGCCAGCAGTCTTACACTGTATAGCAATCAGCCCCAGCATTTT. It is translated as CASSLTLYSNQPQHF.

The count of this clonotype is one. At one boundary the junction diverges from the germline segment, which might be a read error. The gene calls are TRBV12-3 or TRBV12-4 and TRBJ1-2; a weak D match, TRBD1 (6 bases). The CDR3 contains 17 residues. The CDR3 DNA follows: TGTGTCAGCAGTTTAGAAGGGGGGGGGACGCTCCACTATGGCTACACCTTC. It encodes CVSSLEGGGTLHYGYTF.

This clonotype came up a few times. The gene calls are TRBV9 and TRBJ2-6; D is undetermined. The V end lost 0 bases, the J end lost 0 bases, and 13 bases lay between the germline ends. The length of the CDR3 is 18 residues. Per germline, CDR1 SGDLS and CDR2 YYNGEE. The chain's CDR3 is CASSVVPSGSSGANVLTF. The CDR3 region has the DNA TGTGCCAGCAGCGTAGTTCCCAGTGGCAGCTCTGGGGCCAACGTCCTGACTTTC.

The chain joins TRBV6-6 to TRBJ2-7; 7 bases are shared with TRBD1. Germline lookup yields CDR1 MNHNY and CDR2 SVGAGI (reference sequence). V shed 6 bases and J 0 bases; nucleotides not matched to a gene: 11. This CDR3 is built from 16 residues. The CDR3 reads CASRSTPGGSSYEQYF. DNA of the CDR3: TGTGCCAGCAGATCGACCCCAGGGGGATCCTCCTACGAGCAGTACTTC.

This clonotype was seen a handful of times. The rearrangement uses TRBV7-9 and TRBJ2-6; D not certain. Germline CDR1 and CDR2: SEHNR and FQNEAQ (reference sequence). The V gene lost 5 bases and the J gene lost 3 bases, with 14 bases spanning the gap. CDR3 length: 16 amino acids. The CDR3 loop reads CASSPFRSGGANVLTF. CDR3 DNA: TGTGCCAGCAGCCCATTTCGGTCGGGTGGGGCCAACGTCCTGACTTTC.

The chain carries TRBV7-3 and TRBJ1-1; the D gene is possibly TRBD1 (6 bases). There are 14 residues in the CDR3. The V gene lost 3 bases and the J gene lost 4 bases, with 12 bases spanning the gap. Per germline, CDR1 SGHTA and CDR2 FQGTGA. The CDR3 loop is CASSLTGGPTEAFF. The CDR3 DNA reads TGTGCCAGCAGCTTGACAGGAGGACCCACTGAAGCTTTCTTT.

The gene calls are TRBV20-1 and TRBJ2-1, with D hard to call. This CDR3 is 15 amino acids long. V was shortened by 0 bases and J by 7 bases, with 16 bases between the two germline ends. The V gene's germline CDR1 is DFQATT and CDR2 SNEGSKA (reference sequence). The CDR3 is CSARDPNRLGNEQFF. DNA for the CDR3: TGCAGTGCTAGAGATCCAAATCGGCTGGGGAATGAGCAGTTCTTC.

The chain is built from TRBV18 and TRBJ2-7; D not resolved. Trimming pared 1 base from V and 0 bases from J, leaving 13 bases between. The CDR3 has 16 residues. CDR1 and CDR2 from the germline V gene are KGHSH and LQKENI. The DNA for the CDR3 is TGTGCCAGCTCACCACGCGGACCATTAGACTCCTACGAGCAGTACTTC. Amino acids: CASSPRGPLDSYEQYF.

The CDR3 loop reads CASSQIADPTTYEQYF. Written as DNA, the CDR3 is TGCGCCAGCAGCCAGATAGCGGACCCCACCACTTACGAGCAGTACTTC. The J gene is TRBJ2-7, the V gene TRBV4-1; D possibly corresponds to TRBD2 (6 bases). Germline V gives CDR1 MGHRA, CDR2 YSYEKL. This CDR3 is built from 16 residues. Between the trimmed V and J ends, which lost 3 bases and 4 bases, there was a span of 19 bases.

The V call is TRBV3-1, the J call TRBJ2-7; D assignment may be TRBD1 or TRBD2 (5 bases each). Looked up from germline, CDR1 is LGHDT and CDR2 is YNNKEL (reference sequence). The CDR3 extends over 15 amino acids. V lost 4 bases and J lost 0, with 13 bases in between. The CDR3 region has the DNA TGTGCCAGCAGCCTAGAATCCGGGACCTCCTACGAGCAGTACTTC. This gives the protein CASSLESGTSYEQYF.